The T cell receptor beta chain described here comes from a study of T cells after yellow fever vaccination. This clonotype was counted between two and nine times. It was through 5'RACE template switching that TCR cDNA was made, with a universal primer site and UMIs added. TCRdb ran MiXCR on the 5' RACE reads and lists one entry per CDR3 protein. The sample contains approximately 250,000 distinct CDR3 sequences, roughly 6.8% of which appear only once. CDR1 and CDR2 from the germline V gene are LNHNV and YYDKDF (reference sequence). The CDR3 consists of 13 residues. V lost 0 bases and J 5 bases, leaving 8 bases between the germline ends.

Sequencing used CD4+ T cells sorted from PBMCs, obtained on the day of the yellow fever booster vaccination. The clonotype comes from a man aged 25 to 40 who received the YFV17D yellow fever vaccine. The chain recombines TRBV15 with TRBJ2-7; no clear D gene. The CDR3 protein is CATSRDNPNEQYF. The DNA of the CDR3 is TGTGCCACCAGCAGAGATAATCCCAACGAGCAGTACTTC.